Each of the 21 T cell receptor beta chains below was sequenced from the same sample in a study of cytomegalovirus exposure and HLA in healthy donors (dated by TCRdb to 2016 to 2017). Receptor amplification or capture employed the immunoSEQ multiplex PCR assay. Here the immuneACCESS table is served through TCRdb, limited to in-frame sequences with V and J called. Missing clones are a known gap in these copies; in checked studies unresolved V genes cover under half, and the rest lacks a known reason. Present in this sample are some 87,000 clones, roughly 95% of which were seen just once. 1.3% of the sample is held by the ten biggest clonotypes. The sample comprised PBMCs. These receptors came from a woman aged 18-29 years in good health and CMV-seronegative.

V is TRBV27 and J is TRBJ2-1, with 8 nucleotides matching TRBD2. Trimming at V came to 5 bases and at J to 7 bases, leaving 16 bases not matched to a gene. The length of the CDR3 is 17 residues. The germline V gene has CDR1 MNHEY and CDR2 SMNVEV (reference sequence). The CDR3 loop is CASSLRRLAGISNEQFF. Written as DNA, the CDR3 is TGTGCCAGCAGTCTACGCAGGCTAGCGGGCATTTCGAATGAGCAGTTCTTC.

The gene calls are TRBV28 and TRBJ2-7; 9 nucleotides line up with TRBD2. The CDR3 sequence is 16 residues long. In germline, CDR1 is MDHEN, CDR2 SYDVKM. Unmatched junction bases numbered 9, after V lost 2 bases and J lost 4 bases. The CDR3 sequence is CASSLGSAGGPYEQYF. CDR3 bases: TGTGCCAGCAGTTTAGGGAGTGCGGGAGGGCCTTACGAGCAGTACTTC.

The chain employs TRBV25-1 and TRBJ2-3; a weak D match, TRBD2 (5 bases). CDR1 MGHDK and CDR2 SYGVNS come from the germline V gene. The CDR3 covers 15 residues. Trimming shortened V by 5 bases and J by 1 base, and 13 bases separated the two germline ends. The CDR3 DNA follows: TGTGCCAGCAGTTTAGTGGAACTAGGCACAGATACGCAGTATTTT. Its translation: CASSLVELGTDTQYF. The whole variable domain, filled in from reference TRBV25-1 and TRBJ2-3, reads EADIYQTPRYLVIGTGKKITLECSQTMGHDKMYWYQQDPGMELHLIHYSYGVNSTEKGDLSSESTVSRIRTEHFPLTLESARPSHTSQYLCASSLVELGTDTQYFGPGTRLTVL.

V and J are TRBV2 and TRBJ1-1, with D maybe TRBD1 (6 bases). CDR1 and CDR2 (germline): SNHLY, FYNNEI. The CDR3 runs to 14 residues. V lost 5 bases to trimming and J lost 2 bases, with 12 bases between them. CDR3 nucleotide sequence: TGTGCCAGCAGTCGGACAGCAGTTAACACTGAAGCTTTCTTT. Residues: CASSRTAVNTEAFF.

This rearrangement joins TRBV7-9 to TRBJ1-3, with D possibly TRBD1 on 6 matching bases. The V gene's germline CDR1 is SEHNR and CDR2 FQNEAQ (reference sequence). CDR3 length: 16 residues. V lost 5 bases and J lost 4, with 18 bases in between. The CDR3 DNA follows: TGTGCCAGCAGCCCTTCGAGTACAGGGACCGGAAACACCATATATTTT. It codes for CASSPSSTGTGNTIYF.

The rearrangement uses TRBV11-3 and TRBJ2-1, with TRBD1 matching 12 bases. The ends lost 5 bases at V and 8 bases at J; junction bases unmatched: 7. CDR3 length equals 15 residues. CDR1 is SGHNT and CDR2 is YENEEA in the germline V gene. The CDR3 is CASSRDRGRMYEQFF. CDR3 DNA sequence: TGTGCCAGCAGCAGGGACAGGGGGCGGATGTATGAGCAGTTCTTC.

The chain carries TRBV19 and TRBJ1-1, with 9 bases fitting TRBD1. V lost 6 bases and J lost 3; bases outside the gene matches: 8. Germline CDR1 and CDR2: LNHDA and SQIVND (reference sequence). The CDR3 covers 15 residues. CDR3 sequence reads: CASREPGQGYTEAFF. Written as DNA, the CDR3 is TGTGCCAGTAGAGAGCCGGGACAGGGCTACACTGAAGCTTTCTTT.

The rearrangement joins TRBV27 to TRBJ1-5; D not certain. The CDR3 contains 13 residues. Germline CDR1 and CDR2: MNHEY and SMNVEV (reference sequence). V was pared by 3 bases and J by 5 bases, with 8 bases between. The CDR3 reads CASSLEGDQPQHF. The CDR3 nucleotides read TGTGCCAGCAGTTTGGAAGGAGATCAGCCCCAGCATTTT.

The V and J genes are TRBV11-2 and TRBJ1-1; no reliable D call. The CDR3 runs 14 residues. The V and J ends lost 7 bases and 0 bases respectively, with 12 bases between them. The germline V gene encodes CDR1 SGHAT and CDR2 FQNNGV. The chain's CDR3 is CASNSYTMNTEAFF. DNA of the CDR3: TGTGCCAGCAACAGCTATACGATGAACACTGAAGCTTTCTTT.

The CDR3 bases are TGTGCCAGCAGCTACACCGGGACTAGCGGTAACTACGAGCAGTACTTC. Its protein is CASSYTGTSGNYEQYF. The gene calls are TRBV11-2 and TRBJ2-7; 11 nucleotides align to TRBD2. Germline trimming cut 4 bases from V and 3 bases from J; bases unmatched to any gene: 8. Germline V gene sequence: CDR1 SGHAT, CDR2 FQNNGV. This CDR3 is 16 amino acids long.

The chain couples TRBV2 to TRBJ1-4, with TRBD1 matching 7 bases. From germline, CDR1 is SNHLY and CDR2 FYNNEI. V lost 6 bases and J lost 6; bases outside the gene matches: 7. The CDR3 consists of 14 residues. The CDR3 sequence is CASREQTGYEKLFF. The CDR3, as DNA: TGTGCCAGCAGGGAGCAGACAGGGTATGAAAAACTGTTTTTT.

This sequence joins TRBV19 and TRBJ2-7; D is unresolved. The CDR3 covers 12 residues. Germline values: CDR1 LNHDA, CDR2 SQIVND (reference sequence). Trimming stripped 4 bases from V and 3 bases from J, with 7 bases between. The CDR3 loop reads CASSSGRYEQYF. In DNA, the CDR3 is TGTGCCAGTAGTAGCGGTCGCTACGAGCAGTACTTC.

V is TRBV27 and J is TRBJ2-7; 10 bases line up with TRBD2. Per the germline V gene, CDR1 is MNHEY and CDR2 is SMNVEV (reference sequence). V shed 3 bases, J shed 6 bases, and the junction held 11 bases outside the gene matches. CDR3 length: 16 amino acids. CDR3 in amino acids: CASSFTLAGGPFEQYF. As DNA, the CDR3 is TGTGCCAGCAGTTTCACCTTAGCGGGAGGCCCCTTCGAGCAGTACTTC.

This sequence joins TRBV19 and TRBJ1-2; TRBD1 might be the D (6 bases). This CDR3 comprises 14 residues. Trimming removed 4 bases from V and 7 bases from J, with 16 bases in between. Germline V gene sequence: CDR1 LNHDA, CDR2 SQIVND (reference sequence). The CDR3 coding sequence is TGTGCCAGTAGTACCCCGACAGGAAGACTTGGCTACACCTTC. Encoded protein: CASSTPTGRLGYTF.

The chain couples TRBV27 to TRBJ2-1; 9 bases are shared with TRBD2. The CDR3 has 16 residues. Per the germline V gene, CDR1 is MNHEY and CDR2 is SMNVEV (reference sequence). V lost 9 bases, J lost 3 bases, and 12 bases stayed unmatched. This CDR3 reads CASTPTSGGFYNEQFF. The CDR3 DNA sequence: TGTGCCAGTACCCCGACTAGCGGTGGTTTCTACAATGAGCAGTTCTTC.

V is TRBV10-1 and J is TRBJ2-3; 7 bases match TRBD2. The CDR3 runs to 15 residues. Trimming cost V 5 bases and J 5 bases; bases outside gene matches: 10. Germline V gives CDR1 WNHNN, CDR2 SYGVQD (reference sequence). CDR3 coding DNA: TGCGCCAGCAGTTCCAGCGGGATGTCTGGAGATACGCAGTATTTT. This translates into CASSSSGMSGDTQYF.

This CDR3 reads CASSQDMTGGGDTQYF. CDR3 DNA: TGTGCCAGCAGCCAAGACATGACAGGGGGGGGAGATACGCAGTATTTT. This chain uses TRBV14 with TRBJ2-3, with TRBD1 identical over 9 bases. The CDR3 spans 16 residues. CDR1 SGHDN and CDR2 FVKESK come from the germline V gene. V gave up 0 bases and J gave up 5 bases; unmatched junction bases: 6.

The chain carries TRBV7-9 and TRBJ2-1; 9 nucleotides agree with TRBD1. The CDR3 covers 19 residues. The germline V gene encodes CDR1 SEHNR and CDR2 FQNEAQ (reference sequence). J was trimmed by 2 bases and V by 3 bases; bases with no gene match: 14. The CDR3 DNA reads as TGTGCCAGCAGCTTGGGAGACCGAGCGGGACAGGGAGCCTACAATGAGCAGTTCTTC. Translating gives CASSLGDRAGQGAYNEQFF.

The CDR3 coding sequence is TGTGCCAGCAGCCCTACCATCTACGAGCAGTACTTC. This sequence encodes CASSPTIYEQYF. This sequence joins TRBV7-9 and TRBJ2-7; no clear D gene. In germline, CDR1 is SEHNR, CDR2 FQNEAQ (reference sequence). V was shortened by 5 bases and J by 3 bases, with 8 bases between the two germline ends. The CDR3 contains 12 residues.

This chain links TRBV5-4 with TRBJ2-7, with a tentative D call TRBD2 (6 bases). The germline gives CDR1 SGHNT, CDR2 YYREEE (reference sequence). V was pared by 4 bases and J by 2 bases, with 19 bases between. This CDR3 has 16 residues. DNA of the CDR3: TGTGCCAGCAGCACCTGGGGGGTAGCGGCTCCCTACGAGCAGTACTTC. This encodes CASSTWGVAAPYEQYF. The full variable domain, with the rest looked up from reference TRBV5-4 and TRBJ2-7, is ETGVTQSPTHLIKTRGQQVTLRCSSQSGHNTVSWYQQALGQGPQFIFQYYREEENGRGNFPPRFSGLQFPNYSSELNVNALELDDSALYLCASSTWGVAAPYEQYFGPGTRLTVT.

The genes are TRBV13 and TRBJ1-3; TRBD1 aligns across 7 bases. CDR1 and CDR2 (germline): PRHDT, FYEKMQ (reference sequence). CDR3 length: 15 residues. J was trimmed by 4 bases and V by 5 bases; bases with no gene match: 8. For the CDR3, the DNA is TGTGCCAGCAGCCCATTTGGGACAGCAGGAAACACCATATATTTT. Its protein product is CASSPFGTAGNTIYF.